The clone carrying this T cell receptor (beta chain) was seen just once. The antigen is not known. This could be a read error, since a much larger clone is one nucleotide away. The sample's time point: persistent/refractory GD, antithyroid drugs over 5 years with positive TRAb. PBMCs provided the RNA from which the TCR library was made. This entry belongs to a study of regulatory T cells in long-lasting Graves disease. Study-wide context: Over-5-year antithyroid drug use with positive TSH receptor antibodies defined persistent Graves' disease in the study.

CDR3-region Arm-PCR and iRepertoire HTBI primers produced the TCR beta libraries. TCRdb re-called the multiplex PCR reads with MiXCR, one entry per CDR3 protein. The repertoire has about 470,000 distinct CDR3 sequences, 20% to 25% of them found once; the top ten carry about 8.3%. Notes on the study in general: Thyroid tissue was not sampled; only peripheral blood was. Persistent disease was characterized by preferential usage of TRBV28, TRBJ1-2 and TRBJ2-5.

This CDR3 contains 14 residues. The ends were cut back, 6 bases at V and 8 bases at J, with 20 bases in the middle. Per germline, CDR1 SGDLS and CDR2 YYNGEE. The source was peripheral blood mononuclear cells (PBMCs), collected when the disease was refractory, from a patient treated with antithyroid drugs. The receptor was isolated from a female donor with Graves disease. The chain joins TRBV9 to TRBJ1-2; D gene ambiguous. The DNA for the CDR3 is TGTGCCAGCAACCACGGACGCCTGGGCGGAGGCTACACCTTC. This sequence encodes CASNHGRLGGGYTF.